The 9 T cell receptor beta chains presented below share a single source sample, sequenced in a study of blood T cell repertoires in COVID-19. Produced via immunoSEQ multiplex PCR; TCRdb's table is partial and in-frame only. The profile covers some 220,000 clones, with around 85% appearing a single time and roughly 5% taken by the ten largest. The sequencing input was peripheral blood. The receptors here all came from a man in his forties or fifties with COVID-19, enrolled during active disease.

This chain links TRBV7-2 with TRBJ2-2; D is unresolved. CDR1 and CDR2 (germline): SGHTA, FQGNSA. With 1 base removed from V and 7 bases from J, the gap between germline ends came to 10 bases. This CDR3 is 14 amino acids long. The CDR3 loop is CASSLVRYGGELFF. Here the CDR3 DNA reads TGTGCCAGCAGCTTAGTTAGATATGGCGGGGAGCTGTTTTTT.

The chain uses TRBV7-9 and TRBJ2-7; 8 bases line up with TRBD1. CDR1 and CDR2 from the germline V gene are SEHNR and FQNEAQ (reference sequence). The V segment lost 7 bases and the J segment 3 bases; nucleotides outside the gene matches: 14. This CDR3 has 16 amino acids. The CDR3 bases are TGTGCCAGCACCTCCAGCCAGGGACAGGCTATCTACGAGCAGTACTTC. This gives the protein CASTSSQGQAIYEQYF.

This sequence joins TRBV11-2 and TRBJ2-4, with 9 bases that match TRBD1. The CDR3 length is 16 residues. V lost 5 bases, J lost 6 bases, and 11 bases stayed unmatched. Germline V CDR1 and CDR2: SGHAT, FQNNGV. Here the CDR3 reads CASSTGPQGAGNIQYF. CDR3 DNA: TGTGCCAGCAGCACAGGGCCACAGGGGGCTGGAAACATTCAGTACTTC.

In this sample, this clone turned up once. The chain combines TRBV5-1 with TRBJ2-7; 8 bases are shared with TRBD1. This CDR3 comprises 14 residues. Germline CDR1 reads SGHRS; CDR2 reads YFSETQ. V shed 4 bases, J shed 2 bases, and the junction held 5 bases outside the gene matches. This CDR3 is CASSLGQETYEQYF. The CDR3 DNA reads TGCGCCAGCAGCCTGGGACAGGAGACCTACGAGCAGTACTTC.

The V and J genes are TRBV18 and TRBJ2-7; 7 bases match TRBD2. Germline V gene lookup returns CDR1 KGHSH and CDR2 LQKENI. The CDR3 is made up of 14 amino acids. V lost 4 bases to trimming and J lost 2 bases; unmatched junction nucleotides: 5. The CDR3 is CASSLQSGAYEQYF. The CDR3 nucleotides read TGTGCCAGCTCACTTCAAAGCGGGGCCTACGAGCAGTACTTC.

The V and J genes are TRBV27 and TRBJ1-6, with D unresolved. With 6 bases removed from V and 7 bases from J, the gap between germline ends came to 10 bases. The CDR3 has 13 residues. Germline V lookup: CDR1 MNHEY, CDR2 SMNVEV (reference sequence). The CDR3 is CASRTNRNSPLHF. CDR3 coding DNA: TGTGCCAGCAGAACTAATAGGAATTCACCCCTCCACTTT.

This chain connects TRBV10-2 to TRBJ2-7; D is unresolved. The V and J ends lost 5 bases and 2 bases respectively, with 13 bases between them. Germline V gene lookup returns CDR1 WSHSY and CDR2 SAAADI. CDR3 length equals 14 residues. DNA for the CDR3: TGCGCCAGCAGTTCCCGTGGCCCCACCTACGAGCAGTACTTC. This gives the protein CASSSRGPTYEQYF.

The chain joins TRBV12-3 or TRBV12-4 to TRBJ2-2; D is unclear. The CDR3 is 12 residues long. The V end was cut by 4 bases, the J end by 7 bases, with 7 bases between. The CDR3 DNA reads as TGTGCCAGCAGTTCAGAAGACGGGGAGCTGTTTTTT. This translates into CASSSEDGELFF.

This rearrangement joins TRBV28 to TRBJ1-3; TRBD1 aligns across 7 bases. V dropped 5 bases and J dropped 3; count of bases not matched to a gene: 16. The germline gives CDR1 MDHEN, CDR2 SYDVKM. CDR3 length: 18 amino acids. As DNA, the CDR3 is TGTGCCAGCAGTCCCCTCGGAAGACAGGGCGGATTTGGAAACACCATATATTTT. It specifies CASSPLGRQGGFGNTIYF. The full variable domain, rest sourced from reference TRBV28 and TRBJ1-3, is DVKVTQSSRYLVKRTGEKVFLECVQDMDHENMFWYRQDPGLGLRLIYFSYDVKMKEKGDIPEGYSVSREKKERFSLILESASTNQTSMYLCASSPLGRQGGFGNTIYFGEGSWLTVV.